The 17 T cell receptor beta chains below were found in one sample sequenced in a study of spatial heterogeneity in lung cancer. TCRdb reprocessed the 5' RACE reads via MiXCR and lists one record per CDR3 protein. The repertoire holds about 35,000 distinct CDR3 sequences, with approximately 3.1% as singletons. Time point meaning: sample taken at primary tumor resection. The source was normal lung tissue next to the tumor, collected at surgery. Source of these receptors: a male donor with early-stage non-small cell lung cancer.

This clonotype was detected many times. The chain uses TRBV2 and TRBJ2-1; maybe TRBD1 (6 bases). The CDR3 length is 18 residues. The V gene's germline CDR1 is SNHLY and CDR2 FYNNEI. Trimming pared 2 bases from V and 0 bases from J, leaving 17 bases between. The CDR3 DNA sequence: TGTGCCAGCAGTGAAATAGGGGGAAGGGCAATCTCCTACAATGAGCAGTTCTTC. This encodes CASSEIGGRAISYNEQFF.

V and J are TRBV20-1 and TRBJ2-2; 11 bases align to TRBD2. There are 15 residues in the CDR3. V was pared by 6 bases and J by 8 bases, with 11 bases of the junction left unmatched. CDR1 and CDR2 (germline): DFQATT, SNEGSKA (reference sequence). The CDR3 DNA is TGCAGTGCCCAAATTAGCGGGAGGGCCCCAGGGGAGCTGTTTTTT. This sequence encodes CSAQISGRAPGELFF.

In its sample, this clonotype was seen many times. Here the CDR3 DNA reads TGTGCCAGCAGTGGACAGGGGATGCATGAAAAACTGTTTTTT. As protein: CASSGQGMHEKLFF. The chain recombines TRBV12-3 or TRBV12-4 with TRBJ1-4, with TRBD1 matching over 9 bases. Germline trimming cut 5 bases from V and 6 bases from J; bases unmatched to any gene: 4. The CDR3 totals 14 residues.

This clonotype was recorded at least ten times. This sequence joins TRBV2 and TRBJ1-5, with D hard to call. Germline V gives CDR1 SNHLY, CDR2 FYNNEI. The V end lost 6 bases, the J end lost 6 bases, and 21 bases lay between the germline ends. This CDR3 has 16 amino acids. CDR3: CASRSQLGRSGQPQHF. In nucleotides, the CDR3 is TGTGCCAGCAGGTCCCAACTGGGCAGGTCGGGTCAGCCCCAGCATTTT.

This clonotype was seen repeatedly, ten times or more. V gene TRBV7-9 combines with J gene TRBJ1-1, with a weak D call TRBD1 (5 bases). Trimming removed 3 bases from V and 1 base from J, with 12 bases in between. Germline V gene data show CDR1 as SEHNR and CDR2 as FQNEAQ (reference sequence). This CDR3 has 15 residues. CDR3: CASSLRAGANTEAFF. The CDR3 DNA reads TGTGCCAGCAGCTTGCGGGCCGGGGCGAACACTGAAGCTTTCTTT.

This clonotype was detected ten times or more. V gene TRBV6-2 or TRBV6-3 combines with J gene TRBJ1-6; D is possibly TRBD1 (6 bases). V lost 5 bases and J lost 8, with 13 bases in between. This CDR3 spans 14 amino acids. Per germline, CDR1 MNHEY and CDR2 SVGEGT. The CDR3 here is CASSTPDRYSPLHF. The CDR3 DNA reads TGTGCCAGCAGTACTCCGGACAGATATTCACCCCTCCACTTT.

This clonotype was counted a few times. V and J are TRBV7-2 and TRBJ1-3; D is unclear. V lost 3 bases, J lost 0 bases, and 9 bases lay in between. Germline V gene data show CDR1 as SGHTA and CDR2 as FQGNSA. This CDR3 is built from 15 residues. The DNA of the CDR3 is TGTGCCAGCAGCTTTGATCACAGCTCTGGAAACACCATATATTTT. It codes for CASSFDHSSGNTIYF.

This clonotype turned up a few times. The chain links TRBV5-1 to TRBJ2-5; TRBD2 matches 8 bases. The CDR3 runs 16 residues. Germline trimming cut 1 base from V and 5 bases from J; bases unmatched to any gene: 10. Germline V gene sequence: CDR1 SGHRS, CDR2 YFSETQ. The CDR3 is CASSLPRGGGLETQYF. As DNA, the CDR3 is TGCGCCAGCAGCTTGCCCCGGGGCGGGGGGCTGGAGACCCAGTACTTC.

This clonotype has ten or more counts. The chain recombines TRBV28 with TRBJ2-5; 10 nucleotides align to TRBD1. The length of the CDR3 is 14 residues. J lost 2 bases, V lost 4 bases, and 1 base had no gene match. Germline CDR1 reads MDHEN; CDR2 reads SYDVKM. The CDR3 sequence is CASSWTGGQETQYF. CDR3 coding DNA: TGTGCCAGCAGTTGGACAGGGGGACAAGAGACCCAGTACTTC.

This clonotype was seen ten or more times. The rearrangement joins TRBV5-1 to TRBJ1-5, with D tentatively TRBD1 (5 bases). This CDR3 is 14 amino acids long. CDR1 is SGHRS, CDR2 YFSETQ, per germline. Trimming took 4 bases from V and 7 from J, leaving 15 bases between them. CDR3 amino acids: CASSLGTGEQPQHF. DNA of the CDR3: TGCGCCAGCAGCCTAGGGACCGGCGAACAGCCCCAGCATTTT.

The V and J genes are TRBV6-1 and TRBJ2-7; 8 bases align to TRBD1. The CDR3 loop spans 14 amino acids. Germline CDR1 reads MNHNS; CDR2 reads SASEGT. V shed 4 bases, J shed 3 bases, and the junction held 5 bases outside the gene matches. CDR3 amino acids: CASSAVRGLYEQYF. In nucleotides, the CDR3 is TGTGCCAGCAGTGCTGTCAGGGGGCTCTACGAGCAGTACTTC.

This clonotype was observed at least ten times. This rearrangement joins TRBV28 to TRBJ2-7; D gene ambiguous. The CDR3 has 14 residues. From germline, CDR1 is MDHEN and CDR2 SYDVKM. Trimming took 6 bases from V and 2 from J, leaving 14 bases between them. In DNA form, the CDR3 reads TGTGCCAGCAGCCCCGGCGGCCGGACCTACGAGCAGTACTTC. It codes for CASSPGGRTYEQYF.

This clonotype was counted many times. CDR3 DNA sequence: TGTGCCAGCAAACAGGGGGACTCCTACAATGAGCAGTTCTTC. Amino acid sequence: CASKQGDSYNEQFF. The genes are TRBV6-6 and TRBJ2-1; 8 bases fit TRBD1. The V gene end was trimmed by 7 bases and the J gene end by 0 bases; junction bases not matched to a gene: 2. CDR1 MNHNY and CDR2 SVGAGI come from the germline V gene (reference sequence). This CDR3 spans 14 amino acids.

In this sample, this clonotype turned up many times. The chain recombines TRBV5-1 with TRBJ2-3, with D maybe TRBD1 (6 bases). Between the trimmed V and J ends, which lost 4 bases and 6 bases, there was a span of 18 bases. Germline V gene data show CDR1 as SGHRS and CDR2 as YFSETQ. The CDR3 consists of 15 residues. The CDR3 loop reads CASSPGAVEMDTQYF. In DNA form, the CDR3 reads TGCGCCAGCAGCCCAGGGGCGGTTGAGATGGATACGCAGTATTTT.

The sample holds a few counts of this clonotype. The chain carries TRBV20-1 and TRBJ1-2; D might be TRBD1 (6 bases). Germline CDR1 reads DFQATT; CDR2 reads SNEGSKA (reference sequence). The V end lost 0 bases, the J end lost 9 bases, and 14 bases lay between the germline ends. This CDR3 is 13 amino acids long. The CDR3 loop is CSARDVGGNRYTF. The CDR3, as DNA: TGCAGTGCTAGAGATGTAGGGGGAAATCGCTACACCTTC.

This clonotype was seen only a few times. V is TRBV29-1 and J is TRBJ2-3, with 12 bases that match TRBD2. In germline, CDR1 is SQVTM, CDR2 ANQGSEA. The CDR3 is 12 residues long. Trimming cost V 7 bases and J 5 bases; bases outside gene matches: 1. The CDR3 DNA reads as TGCAGCGCTAGCGGGGGGGGAGATACGCAGTATTTT. Translation: CSASGGGDTQYF.

This clonotype has ten or more counts. The chain couples TRBV20-1 to TRBJ1-6; no clear D gene. The V end lost 5 bases, the J end lost 10 bases, and 15 bases lay between the germline ends. The germline CDR1 and CDR2 sequences are DFQATT and SNEGSKA (reference sequence). This CDR3 is built from 13 residues. The CDR3 protein is CSAPGKVGSPLHF. Here the CDR3 DNA reads TGCAGTGCTCCGGGGAAGGTCGGATCACCCCTCCACTTT.